This T cell receptor beta chain was obtained from a study of shared clonotypes between healthy human individuals. Running of the assay took place at deep level. TCRdb keeps only in-frame clones here, not all; method: immunoSEQ multiplex PCR. The profile covers some 1 million clones, with under 80% appearing a single time and 1.5% taken by the ten largest. CDR1 and CDR2 (germline): SGHAT, FQNNGV. The V gene lost 1 base and the J gene lost 2 bases, with 11 bases spanning the gap. The CDR3 is made up of 15 amino acids. This TCR came from a man between 18 and 29 years old in good health. The V call is TRBV11-2, the J call TRBJ1-2; D gene uncertain. What was sequenced was memory CD4+ T cells sorted from blood. The subset here: CD45RA-negative fraction. CDR3 nucleotides: TGTGCCAGCAGCTTAGGAGCACCATTAAACTATGGCTACACCTTC. Amino acid sequence: CASSLGAPLNYGYTF.